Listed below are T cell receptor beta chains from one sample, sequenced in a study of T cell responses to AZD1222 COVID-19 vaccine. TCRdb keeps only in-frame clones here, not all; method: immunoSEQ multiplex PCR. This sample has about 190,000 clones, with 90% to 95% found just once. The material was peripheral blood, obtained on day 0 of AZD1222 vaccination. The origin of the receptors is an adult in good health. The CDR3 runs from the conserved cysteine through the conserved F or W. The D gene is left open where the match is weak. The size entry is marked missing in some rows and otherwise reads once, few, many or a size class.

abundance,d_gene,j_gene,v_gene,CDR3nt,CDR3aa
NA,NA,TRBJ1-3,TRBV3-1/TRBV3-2,TGTGCCAGCAGCTCGGCCGGGACTCCTGGAAACACCATATATTTT,CASSSAGTPGNTIYF
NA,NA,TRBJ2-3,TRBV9,TGTGCCAGCAGCGGGGGGTTGGTGGATACGCAGTATTTT,CASSGGLVDTQYF
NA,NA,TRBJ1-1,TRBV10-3,TGTGCCATCAGTGAGCGAGGGTTTGATGAAGCTTTCTTT,CAISERGFDEAFF
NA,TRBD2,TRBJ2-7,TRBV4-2,TGTGCCAACAGCCAAGCGGGGTTGTCGTACGAGCAGTACTTC,CANSQAGLSYEQYF
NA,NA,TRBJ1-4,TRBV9,TGTGCCAGCAGCGCGGCCATCCCGGGGGGTGCAACTAATGAAAAACTGTTTTTT,CASSAAIPGGATNEKLFF
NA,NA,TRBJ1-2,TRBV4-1,TGCGCCAGCAGCCAAGTGGGAACGCCCGATCGTGGCTACACCTTC,CASSQVGTPDRGYTF
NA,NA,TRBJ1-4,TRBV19,TGTGCCAGTAGAGGCACAGCACTCGGTGAAAAACTGTTTTTT,CASRGTALGEKLFF
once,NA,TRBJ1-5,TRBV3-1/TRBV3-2,TGTGCCAGCAGCCAAGAGCAGGGTCGCAATCAGCCCCAGCATTTT,CASSQEQGRNQPQHF
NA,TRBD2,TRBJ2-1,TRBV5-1,TGCGCCAGCAGCCCCGGCGCTGGGGGGGTCCATGAGCAGTTCTTC,CASSPGAGGVHEQFF
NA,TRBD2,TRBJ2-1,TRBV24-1,TGTGCCACCAGTTCAGGGTTTAGGACTAGCGGGGGGGAGCAGTTCTTC,CATSSGFRTSGGEQFF
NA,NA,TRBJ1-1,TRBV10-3,TGTGCCATCAGTGACAGCGGACAGAACACTGAAGCTTTCTTT,CAISDSGQNTEAFF
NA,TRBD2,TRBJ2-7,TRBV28,TGTGCCAGCAGTTCGGGACTAGCGGGAGTCTCCGAGCAGTACTTC,CASSSGLAGVSEQYF
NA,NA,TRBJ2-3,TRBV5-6,TGTGCCAGCAGCGCACCTAGCACAGATACGCAGTATTTT,CASSAPSTDTQYF
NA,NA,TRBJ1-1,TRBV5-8,TGTGCCAGCAGCTTGGTATCGCGGAGCACTGAAGCTTTCTTT,CASSLVSRSTEAFF
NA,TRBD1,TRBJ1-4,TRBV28,TGTGCCAGCAGTTTATGGGGACAGGGAGGGGAAAAACTGTTTTTT,CASSLWGQGGEKLFF
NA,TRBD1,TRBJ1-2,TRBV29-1,TGCAGCGTTAAAAGGCTCGCGATTTCCAGGGGGGGCTACACCTTC,CSVKRLAISRGGYTF
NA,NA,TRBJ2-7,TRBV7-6,TGTGCCAGCAGCTCTACCGGGACGACGTCCTACGAGCAGTACTTC,CASSSTGTTSYEQYF
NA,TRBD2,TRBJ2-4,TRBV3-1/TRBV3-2,TGTGCCAGCAGCCAAACCAGCGGGACGGGAAACATTCAGTACTTC,CASSQTSGTGNIQYF
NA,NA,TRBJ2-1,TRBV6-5,TGTGCCAGCAGTTACTCGAAGGCGAATGAGCAGTTCTTC,CASSYSKANEQFF
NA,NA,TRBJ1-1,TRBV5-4,TGTGCCAGCAGCTTCACACGAGGGTTCTCGATGTACACTGAAGCTTTCTTT,CASSFTRGFSMYTEAFF
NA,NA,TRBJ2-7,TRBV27,TGTGCCAGCAGTTTACAGACAGGCCTGTACGAGCAGTACTTC,CASSLQTGLYEQYF
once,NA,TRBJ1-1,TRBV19,TGTGCCAGTAGTATATTGGGGAACACTGAAGCTTTCTTT,CASSILGNTEAFF
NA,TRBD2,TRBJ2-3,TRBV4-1,TGCGCCAGCAGCCAAGACAACGCCCCCCTAGCGGGAGTTGGTGATACGCAGTATTTT,CASSQDNAPLAGVGDTQYF